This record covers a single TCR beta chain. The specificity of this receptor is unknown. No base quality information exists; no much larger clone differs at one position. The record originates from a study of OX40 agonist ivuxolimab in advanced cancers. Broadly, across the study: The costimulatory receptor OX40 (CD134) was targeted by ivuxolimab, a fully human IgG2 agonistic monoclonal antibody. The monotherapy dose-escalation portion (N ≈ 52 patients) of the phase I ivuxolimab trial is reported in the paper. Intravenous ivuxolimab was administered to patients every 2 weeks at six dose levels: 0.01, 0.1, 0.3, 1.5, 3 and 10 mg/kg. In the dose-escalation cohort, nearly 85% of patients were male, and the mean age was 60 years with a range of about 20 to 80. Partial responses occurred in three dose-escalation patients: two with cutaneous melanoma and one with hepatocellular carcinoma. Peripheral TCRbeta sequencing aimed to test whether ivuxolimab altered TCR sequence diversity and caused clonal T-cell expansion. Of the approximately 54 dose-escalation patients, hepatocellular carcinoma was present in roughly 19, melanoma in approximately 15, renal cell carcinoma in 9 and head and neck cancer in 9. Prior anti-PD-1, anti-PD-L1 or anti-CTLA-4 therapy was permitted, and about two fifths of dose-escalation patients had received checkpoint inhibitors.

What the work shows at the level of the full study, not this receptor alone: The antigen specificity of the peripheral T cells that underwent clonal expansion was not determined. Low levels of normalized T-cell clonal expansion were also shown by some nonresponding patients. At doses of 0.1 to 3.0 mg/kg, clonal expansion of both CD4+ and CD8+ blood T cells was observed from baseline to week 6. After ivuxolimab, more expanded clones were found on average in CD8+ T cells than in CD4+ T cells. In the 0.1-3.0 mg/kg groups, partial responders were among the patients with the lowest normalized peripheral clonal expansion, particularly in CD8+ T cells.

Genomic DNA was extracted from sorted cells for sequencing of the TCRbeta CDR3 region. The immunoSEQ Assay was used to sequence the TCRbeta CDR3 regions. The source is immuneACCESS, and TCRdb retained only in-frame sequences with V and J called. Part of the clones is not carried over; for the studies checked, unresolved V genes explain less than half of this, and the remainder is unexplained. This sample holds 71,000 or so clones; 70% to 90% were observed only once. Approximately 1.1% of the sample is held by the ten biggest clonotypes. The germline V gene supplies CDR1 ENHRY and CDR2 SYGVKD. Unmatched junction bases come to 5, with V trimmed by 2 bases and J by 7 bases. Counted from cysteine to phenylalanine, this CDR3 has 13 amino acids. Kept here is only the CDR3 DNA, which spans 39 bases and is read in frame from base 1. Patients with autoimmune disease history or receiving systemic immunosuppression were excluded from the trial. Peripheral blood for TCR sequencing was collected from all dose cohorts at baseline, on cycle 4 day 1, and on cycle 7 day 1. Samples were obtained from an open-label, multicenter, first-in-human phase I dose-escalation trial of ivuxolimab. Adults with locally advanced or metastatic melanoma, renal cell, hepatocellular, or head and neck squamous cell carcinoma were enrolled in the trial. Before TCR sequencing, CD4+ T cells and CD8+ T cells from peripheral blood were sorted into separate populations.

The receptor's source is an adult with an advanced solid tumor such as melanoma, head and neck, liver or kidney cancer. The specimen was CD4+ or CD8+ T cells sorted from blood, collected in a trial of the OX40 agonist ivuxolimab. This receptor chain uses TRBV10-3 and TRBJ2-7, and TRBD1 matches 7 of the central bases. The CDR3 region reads CAISEGQAREQYF. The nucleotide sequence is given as TGTGCCATCAGTGAGGGACAGGCAAGGGAGCAGTACTTC.